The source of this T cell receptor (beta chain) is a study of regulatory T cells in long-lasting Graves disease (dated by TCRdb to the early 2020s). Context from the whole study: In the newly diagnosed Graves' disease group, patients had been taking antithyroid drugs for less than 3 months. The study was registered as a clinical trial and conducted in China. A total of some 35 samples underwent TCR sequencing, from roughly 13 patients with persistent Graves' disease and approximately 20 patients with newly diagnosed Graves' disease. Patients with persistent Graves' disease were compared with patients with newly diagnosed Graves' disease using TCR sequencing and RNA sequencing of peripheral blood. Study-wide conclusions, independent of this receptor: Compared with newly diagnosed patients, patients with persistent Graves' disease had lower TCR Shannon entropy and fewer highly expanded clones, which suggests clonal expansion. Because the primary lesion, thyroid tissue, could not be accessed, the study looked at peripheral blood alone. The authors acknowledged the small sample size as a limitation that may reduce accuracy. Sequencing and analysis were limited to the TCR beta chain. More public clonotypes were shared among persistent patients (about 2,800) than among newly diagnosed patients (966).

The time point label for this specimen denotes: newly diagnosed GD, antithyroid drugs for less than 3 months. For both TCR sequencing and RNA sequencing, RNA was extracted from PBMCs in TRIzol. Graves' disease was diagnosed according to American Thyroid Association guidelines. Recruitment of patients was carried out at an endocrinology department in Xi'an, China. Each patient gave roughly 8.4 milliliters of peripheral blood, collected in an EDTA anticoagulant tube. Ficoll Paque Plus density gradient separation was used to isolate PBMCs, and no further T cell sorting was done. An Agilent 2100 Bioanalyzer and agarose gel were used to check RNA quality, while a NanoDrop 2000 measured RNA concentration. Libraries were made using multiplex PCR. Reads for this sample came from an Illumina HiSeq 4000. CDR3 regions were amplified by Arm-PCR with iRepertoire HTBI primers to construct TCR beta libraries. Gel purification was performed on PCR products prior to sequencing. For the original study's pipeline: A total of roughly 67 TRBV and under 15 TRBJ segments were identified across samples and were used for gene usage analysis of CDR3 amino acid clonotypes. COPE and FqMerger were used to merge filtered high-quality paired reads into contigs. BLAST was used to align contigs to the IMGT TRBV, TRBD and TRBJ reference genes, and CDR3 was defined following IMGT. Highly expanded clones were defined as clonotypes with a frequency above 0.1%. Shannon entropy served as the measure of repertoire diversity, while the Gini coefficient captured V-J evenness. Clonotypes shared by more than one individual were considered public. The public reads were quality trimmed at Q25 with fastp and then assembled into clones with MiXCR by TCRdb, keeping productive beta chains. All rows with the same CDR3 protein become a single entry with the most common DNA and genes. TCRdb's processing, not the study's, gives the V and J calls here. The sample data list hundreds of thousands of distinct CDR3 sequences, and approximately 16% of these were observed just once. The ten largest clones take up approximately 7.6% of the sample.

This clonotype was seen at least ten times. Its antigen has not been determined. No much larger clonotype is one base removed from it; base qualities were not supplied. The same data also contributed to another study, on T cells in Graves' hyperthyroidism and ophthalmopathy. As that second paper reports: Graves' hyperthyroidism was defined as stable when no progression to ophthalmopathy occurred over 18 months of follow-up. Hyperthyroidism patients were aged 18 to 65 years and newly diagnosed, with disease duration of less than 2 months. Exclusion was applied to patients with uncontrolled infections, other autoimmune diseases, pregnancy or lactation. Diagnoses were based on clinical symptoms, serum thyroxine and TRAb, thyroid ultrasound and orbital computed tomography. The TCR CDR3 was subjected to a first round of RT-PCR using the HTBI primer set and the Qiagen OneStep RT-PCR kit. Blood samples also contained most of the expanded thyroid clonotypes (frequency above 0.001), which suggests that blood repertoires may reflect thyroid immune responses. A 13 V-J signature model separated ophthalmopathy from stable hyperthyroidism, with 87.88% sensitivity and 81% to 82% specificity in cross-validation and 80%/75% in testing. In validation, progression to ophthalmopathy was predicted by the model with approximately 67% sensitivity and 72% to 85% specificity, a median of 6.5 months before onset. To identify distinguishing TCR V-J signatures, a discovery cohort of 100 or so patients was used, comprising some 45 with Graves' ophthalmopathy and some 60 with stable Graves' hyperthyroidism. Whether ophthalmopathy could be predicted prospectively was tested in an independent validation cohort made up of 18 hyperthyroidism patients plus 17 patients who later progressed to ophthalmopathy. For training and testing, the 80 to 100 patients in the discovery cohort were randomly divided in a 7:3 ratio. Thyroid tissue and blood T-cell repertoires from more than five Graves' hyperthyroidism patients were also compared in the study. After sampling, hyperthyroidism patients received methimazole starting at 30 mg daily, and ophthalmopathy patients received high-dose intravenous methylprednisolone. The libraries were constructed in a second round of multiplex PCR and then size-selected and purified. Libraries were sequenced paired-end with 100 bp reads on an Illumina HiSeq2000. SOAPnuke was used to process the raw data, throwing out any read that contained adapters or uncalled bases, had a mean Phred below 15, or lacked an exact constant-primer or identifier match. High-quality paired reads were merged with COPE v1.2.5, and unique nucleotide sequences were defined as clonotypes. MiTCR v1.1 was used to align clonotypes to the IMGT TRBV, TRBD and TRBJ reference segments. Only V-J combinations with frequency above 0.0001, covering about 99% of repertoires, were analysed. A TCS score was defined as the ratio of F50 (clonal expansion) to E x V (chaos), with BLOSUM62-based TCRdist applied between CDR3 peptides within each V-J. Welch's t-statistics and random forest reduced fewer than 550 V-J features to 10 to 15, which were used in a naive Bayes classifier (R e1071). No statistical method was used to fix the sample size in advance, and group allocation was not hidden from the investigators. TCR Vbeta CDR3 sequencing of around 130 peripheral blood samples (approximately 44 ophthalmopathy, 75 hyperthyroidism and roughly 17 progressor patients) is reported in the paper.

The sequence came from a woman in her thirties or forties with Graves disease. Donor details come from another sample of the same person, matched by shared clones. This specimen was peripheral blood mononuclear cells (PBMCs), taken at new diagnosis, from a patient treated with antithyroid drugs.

The sequence in DNA is TGTGCCATCAGTGACCCAGTCGTGGGGGCCGGCCACAATGAGCAGTTCTTC. Its translation is CAISDPVVGAGHNEQFF. The chain is made from TRBV10-3 and TRBJ2-1, and possibly TRBD1, on 6 matching bases. CDR1 and CDR2, looked up from the germline V gene, are ENHRY and SYGVKD. The CDR3 runs 17 amino acids, cysteine and phenylalanine included. Only the CDR3 region is kept as DNA, spanning 51 bases read in frame from base 1. Trimming at the junction amounts to 3 bases on V and 5 bases on J, and the germline ends lie 20 bases apart.